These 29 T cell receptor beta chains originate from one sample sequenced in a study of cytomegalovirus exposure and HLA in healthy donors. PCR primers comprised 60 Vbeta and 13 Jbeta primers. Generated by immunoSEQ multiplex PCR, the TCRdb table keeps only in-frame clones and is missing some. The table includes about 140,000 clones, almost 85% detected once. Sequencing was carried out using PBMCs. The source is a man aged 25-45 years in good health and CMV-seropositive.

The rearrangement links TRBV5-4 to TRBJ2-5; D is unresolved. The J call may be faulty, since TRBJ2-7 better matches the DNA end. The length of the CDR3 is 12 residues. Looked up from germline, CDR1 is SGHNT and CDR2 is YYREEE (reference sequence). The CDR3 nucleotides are TGTGCCAGCAGCTTGGGACAAAACGAGCAGTACTTC. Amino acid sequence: CASSLGQNEQYF.

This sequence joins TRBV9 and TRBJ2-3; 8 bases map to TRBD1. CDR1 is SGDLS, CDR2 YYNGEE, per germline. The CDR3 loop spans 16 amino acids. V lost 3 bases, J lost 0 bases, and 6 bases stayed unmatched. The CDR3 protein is CASSGHRGKSTDTQYF. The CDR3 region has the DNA TGTGCCAGCAGCGGACACAGGGGGAAGAGCACAGATACGCAGTATTTT. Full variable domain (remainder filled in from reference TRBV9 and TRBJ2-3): DSGVTQTPKHLITATGQRVTLRCSPRSGDLSVYWYQQSLDQGLQFLIQYYNGEERAKGNILERFSAQQFPDLHSELNLSSLELGDSALYFCASSGHRGKSTDTQYFGPGTRLTVL.

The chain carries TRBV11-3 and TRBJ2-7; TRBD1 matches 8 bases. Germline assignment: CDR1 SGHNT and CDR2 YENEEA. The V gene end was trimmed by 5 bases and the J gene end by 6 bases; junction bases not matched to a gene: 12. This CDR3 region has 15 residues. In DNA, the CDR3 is TGTGCCAGCAGCCGAAGCGGGCAGGGGGCAGGCGAGCAGTACTTC. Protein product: CASSRSGQGAGEQYF.

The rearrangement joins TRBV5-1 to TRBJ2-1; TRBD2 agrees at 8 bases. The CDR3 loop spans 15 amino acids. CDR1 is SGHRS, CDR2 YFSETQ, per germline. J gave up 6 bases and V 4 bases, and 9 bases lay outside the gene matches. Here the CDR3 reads CASSLTTSELNEQFF. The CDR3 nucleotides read TGCGCCAGCAGCCTAACGACTAGCGAGCTCAATGAGCAGTTCTTC.

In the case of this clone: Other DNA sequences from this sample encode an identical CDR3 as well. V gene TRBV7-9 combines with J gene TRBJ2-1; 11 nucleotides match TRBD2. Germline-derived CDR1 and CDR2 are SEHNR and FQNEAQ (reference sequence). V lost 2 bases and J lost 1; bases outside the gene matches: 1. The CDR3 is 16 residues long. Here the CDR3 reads CASSLTSGGSYNEQFF. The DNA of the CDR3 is TGTGCCAGCAGCTTAACTAGCGGGGGTTCCTACAATGAGCAGTTCTTC.

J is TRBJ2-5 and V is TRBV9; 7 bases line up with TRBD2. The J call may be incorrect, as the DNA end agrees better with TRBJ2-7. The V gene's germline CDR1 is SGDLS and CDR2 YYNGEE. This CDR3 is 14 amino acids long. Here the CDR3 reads CASSVGDYIYEQYF. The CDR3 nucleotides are TGTGCCAGCAGCGTAGGGGACTATATCTACGAGCAGTACTTC.

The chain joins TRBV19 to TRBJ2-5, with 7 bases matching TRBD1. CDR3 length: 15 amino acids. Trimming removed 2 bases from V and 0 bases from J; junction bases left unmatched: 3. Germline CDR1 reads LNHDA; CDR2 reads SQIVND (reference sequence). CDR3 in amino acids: CASSIRDRYQETQYF. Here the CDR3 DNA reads TGTGCCAGTAGTATAAGGGACAGATACCAAGAGACCCAGTACTTC.

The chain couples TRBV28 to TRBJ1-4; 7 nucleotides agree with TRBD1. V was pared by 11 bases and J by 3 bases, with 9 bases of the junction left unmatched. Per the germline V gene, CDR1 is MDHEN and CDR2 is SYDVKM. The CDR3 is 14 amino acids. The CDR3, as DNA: TGTGCCTCCTCCACAGGGGCTGCTAATGAAAAACTGTTTTTT. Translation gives CASSTGAANEKLFF.

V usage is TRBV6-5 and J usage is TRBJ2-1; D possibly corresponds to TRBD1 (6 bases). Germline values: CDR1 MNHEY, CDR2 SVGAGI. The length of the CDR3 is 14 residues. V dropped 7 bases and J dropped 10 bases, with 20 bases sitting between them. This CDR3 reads CASTHPQQGGEQFF. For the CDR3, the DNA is TGTGCCAGCACCCACCCCCAACAGGGCGGGGAGCAGTTCTTC.

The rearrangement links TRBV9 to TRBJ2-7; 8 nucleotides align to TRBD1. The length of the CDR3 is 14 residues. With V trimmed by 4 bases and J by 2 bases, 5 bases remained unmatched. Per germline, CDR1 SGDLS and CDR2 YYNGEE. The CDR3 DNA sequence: TGTGCCAGCAGCCCGAGGACAGGGACCTACGAGCAGTACTTC. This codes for CASSPRTGTYEQYF. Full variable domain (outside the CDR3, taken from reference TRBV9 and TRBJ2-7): DSGVTQTPKHLITATGQRVTLRCSPRSGDLSVYWYQQSLDQGLQFLIQYYNGEERAKGNILERFSAQQFPDLHSELNLSSLELGDSALYFCASSPRTGTYEQYFGPGTRLTVT.

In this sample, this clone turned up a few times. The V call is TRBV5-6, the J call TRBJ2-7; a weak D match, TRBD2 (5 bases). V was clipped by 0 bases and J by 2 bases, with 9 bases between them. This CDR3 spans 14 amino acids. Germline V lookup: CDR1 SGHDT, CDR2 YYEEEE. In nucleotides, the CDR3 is TGTGCCAGCAGCTTGGCGCTAGCTACCTACGAGCAGTACTTC. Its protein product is CASSLALATYEQYF.

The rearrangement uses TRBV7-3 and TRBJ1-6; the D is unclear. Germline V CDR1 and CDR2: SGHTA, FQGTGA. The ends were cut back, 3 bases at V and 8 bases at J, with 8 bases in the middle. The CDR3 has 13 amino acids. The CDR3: CASSFLSDSPLHF. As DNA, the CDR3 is TGTGCCAGCAGCTTTCTCAGTGATTCACCCCTCCACTTT.

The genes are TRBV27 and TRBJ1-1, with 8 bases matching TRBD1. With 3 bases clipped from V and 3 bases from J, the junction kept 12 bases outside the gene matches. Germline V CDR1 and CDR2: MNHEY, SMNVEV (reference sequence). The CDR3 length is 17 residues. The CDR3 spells CASSFYSSSDRDTEAFF. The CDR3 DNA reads TGTGCCAGCAGTTTTTACTCTTCTTCGGACAGGGACACTGAAGCTTTCTTT.

The chain's CDR3 is CASSGSGANVLTF. The CDR3 nucleotides are TGTGCCAGCTCAGGGTCTGGGGCCAACGTCCTGACTTTC. The rearrangement links TRBV25-1 to TRBJ2-6; tentative D call: TRBD1 (5 bases). The CDR3 totals 13 residues. V lost 8 bases, J lost 1 base, and 6 bases lay in between. Germline V lookup: CDR1 MGHDK, CDR2 SYGVNS.

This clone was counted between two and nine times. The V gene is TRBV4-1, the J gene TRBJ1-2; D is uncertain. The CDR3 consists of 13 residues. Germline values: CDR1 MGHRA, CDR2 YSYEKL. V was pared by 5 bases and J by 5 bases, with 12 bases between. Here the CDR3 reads CASSGRGEYGYTF. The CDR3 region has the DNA TGCGCCAGCAGCGGACGGGGAGAATATGGCTACACCTTC.

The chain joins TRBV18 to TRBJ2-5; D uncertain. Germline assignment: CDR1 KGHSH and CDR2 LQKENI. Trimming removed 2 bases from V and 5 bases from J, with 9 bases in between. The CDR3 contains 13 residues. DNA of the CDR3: TGTGCCAGCTCACCATCGATGGGCGAGACCCAGTACTTC. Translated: CASSPSMGETQYF.

The CDR3 sequence is CASSPSGLVYEQYF. The CDR3 bases are TGTGCCAGCAGTCCTAGTGGACTAGTCTACGAGCAGTACTTC. V gene TRBV2 combines with J gene TRBJ2-7, with 7 bases that match TRBD2. The junction had 7 bases not matched to a gene; V was cut back by 5 bases and J by 3 bases. This CDR3 contains 14 residues. Germline loops: CDR1 SNHLY, CDR2 FYNNEI.

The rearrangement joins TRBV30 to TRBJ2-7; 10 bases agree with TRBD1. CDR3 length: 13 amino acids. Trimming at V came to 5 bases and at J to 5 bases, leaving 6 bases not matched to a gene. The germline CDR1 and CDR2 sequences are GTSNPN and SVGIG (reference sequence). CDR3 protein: CAWGQGVWNEQYF. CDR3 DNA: TGTGCCTGGGGACAGGGGGTCTGGAACGAGCAGTACTTC.

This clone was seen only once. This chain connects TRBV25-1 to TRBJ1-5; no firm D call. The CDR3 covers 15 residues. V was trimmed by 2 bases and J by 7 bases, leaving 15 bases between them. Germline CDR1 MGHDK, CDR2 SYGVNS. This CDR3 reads CASSEGSAGEQPQHF. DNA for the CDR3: TGTGCCAGCAGTGAAGGGTCGGCAGGCGAGCAGCCCCAGCATTTT.

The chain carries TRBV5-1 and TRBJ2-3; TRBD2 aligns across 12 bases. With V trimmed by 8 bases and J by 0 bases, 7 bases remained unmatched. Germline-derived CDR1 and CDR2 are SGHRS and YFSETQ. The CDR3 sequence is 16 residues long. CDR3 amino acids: CARDGLAGPSTDTQYF. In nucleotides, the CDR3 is TGCGCCAGGGACGGACTAGCGGGACCTAGCACAGATACGCAGTATTTT.

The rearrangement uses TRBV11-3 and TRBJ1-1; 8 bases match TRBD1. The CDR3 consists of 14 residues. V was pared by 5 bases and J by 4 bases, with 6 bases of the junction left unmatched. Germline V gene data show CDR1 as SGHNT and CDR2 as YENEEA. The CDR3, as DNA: TGTGCCAGCAGCGCCGATGGACAGGGCACTGAAGCTTTCTTT. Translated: CASSADGQGTEAFF.

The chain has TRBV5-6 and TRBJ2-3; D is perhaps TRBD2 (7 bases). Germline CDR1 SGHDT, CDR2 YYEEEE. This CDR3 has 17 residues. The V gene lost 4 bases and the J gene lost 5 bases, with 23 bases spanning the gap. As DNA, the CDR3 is TGTGCCAGCAGCCTAGCAGGGGTAGCGGGCGGCGGAGATACGCAGTATTTT. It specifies CASSLAGVAGGGDTQYF.

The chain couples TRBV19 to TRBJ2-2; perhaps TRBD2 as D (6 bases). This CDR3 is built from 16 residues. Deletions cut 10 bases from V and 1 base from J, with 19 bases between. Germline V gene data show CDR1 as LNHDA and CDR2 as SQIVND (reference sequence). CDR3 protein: CATESPGRENTGELFF. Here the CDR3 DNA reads TGTGCCACCGAATCCCCTGGGCGGGAGAACACCGGGGAGCTGTTTTTT.

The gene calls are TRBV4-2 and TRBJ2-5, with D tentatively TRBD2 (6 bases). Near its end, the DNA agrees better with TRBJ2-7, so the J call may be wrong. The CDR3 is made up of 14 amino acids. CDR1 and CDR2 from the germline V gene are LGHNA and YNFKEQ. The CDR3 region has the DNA TGTGCCAGCAGCCAAGACCTGGTCGGGAGCGAGCAGTACTTC. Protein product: CASSQDLVGSEQYF.

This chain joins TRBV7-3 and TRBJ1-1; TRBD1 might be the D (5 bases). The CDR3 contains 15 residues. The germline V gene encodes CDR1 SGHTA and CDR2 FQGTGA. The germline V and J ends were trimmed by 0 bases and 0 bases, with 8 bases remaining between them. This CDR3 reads CASSLTGRVNTEAFF. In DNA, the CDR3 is TGTGCCAGCAGCTTAACAGGCAGGGTGAACACTGAAGCTTTCTTT.

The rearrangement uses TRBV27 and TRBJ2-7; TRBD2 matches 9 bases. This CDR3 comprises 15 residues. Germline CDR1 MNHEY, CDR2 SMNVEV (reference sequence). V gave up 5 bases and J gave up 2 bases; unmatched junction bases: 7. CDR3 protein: CASSPRTSVTYEQYF. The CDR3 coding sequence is TGTGCCAGCAGTCCTCGGACTAGCGTAACCTACGAGCAGTACTTC.

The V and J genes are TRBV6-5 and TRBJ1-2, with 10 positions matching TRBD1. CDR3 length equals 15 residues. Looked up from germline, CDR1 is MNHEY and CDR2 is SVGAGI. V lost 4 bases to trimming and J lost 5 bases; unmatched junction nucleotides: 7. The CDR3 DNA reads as TGTGCCAGCAGTTCCTCGGGACAGGGGCTTTATGGCTACACCTTC. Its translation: CASSSSGQGLYGYTF.

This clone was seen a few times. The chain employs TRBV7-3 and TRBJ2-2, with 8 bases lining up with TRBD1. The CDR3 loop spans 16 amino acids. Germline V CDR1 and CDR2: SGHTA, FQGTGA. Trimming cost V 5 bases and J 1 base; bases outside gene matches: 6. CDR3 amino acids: CASSIDRGVNTGELFF. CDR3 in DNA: TGTGCCAGCAGCATTGACAGGGGTGTGAACACCGGGGAGCTGTTTTTT.

CDR3 region: CASSPDGTGVDRYGYTF. The CDR3, as DNA: TGTGCCAGCAGCCCGGATGGGACAGGGGTTGACCGCTATGGCTACACCTTC. The rearrangement joins TRBV5-4 to TRBJ1-2, with 10 bases aligning to TRBD1. V trimming: 4 bases; J trimming: 4 bases; junction bases outside the gene matches: 13. The CDR3 is made up of 17 amino acids. Germline assignment: CDR1 SGHNT and CDR2 YYREEE (reference sequence).